One and the same sample provided the 11 T cell receptor beta chains below, sequenced in a study of technical replicates of blood from a few donors. The assay was immunoSEQ multiplex PCR, and TCRdb's table has in-frame clones only and misses some. The sample has approximately 76,000 clones; just over 85% are singletons. The sample was PBMCs. These receptors came from a human donor in good health. Some clones in this sample may be carry-over from other donors' samples.

The J gene is TRBJ2-7, the V gene TRBV7-9, with 7 nucleotides matching TRBD1. The CDR3 length is 15 residues. V lost 5 bases and J lost 4; bases outside the gene matches: 11. Germline-derived CDR1 and CDR2 are SEHNR and FQNEAQ (reference sequence). CDR3 sequence reads: CASSPDRDSIYEQYF. DNA for the CDR3: TGTGCCAGCAGCCCAGACCGGGACAGCATTTACGAGCAGTACTTC.

This chain connects TRBV5-1 to TRBJ2-3, with 15 bases matching TRBD2. The CDR3 covers 15 residues. The trim removed 4 bases at V and 9 bases at J, leaving 6 bases unmatched. Per germline, CDR1 SGHRS and CDR2 YFSETQ. The CDR3 is CASSESGLAGGTQYF. CDR3 DNA: TGCGCCAGCAGCGAGTCGGGACTAGCGGGAGGAACGCAGTATTTT.

Notes on this clone: Sequence at one end of the junction differs from germline and may be a read error. The V call is TRBV2, the J call TRBJ1-1; possibly TRBD1 for D (5 bases). Germline V gene data show CDR1 as SNHLY and CDR2 as FYNNEI. This CDR3 is built from 14 residues. CDR3 region: CASREDRQNTEAFF. CDR3 in DNA: TGTGCCAGCAGGGAAGACAGACAGAACACTGAAGCTTTCTTT.

The chain uses TRBV9 and TRBJ2-1; possible D gene TRBD1, 5 bases. The germline V gene encodes CDR1 SGDLS and CDR2 YYNGEE. The length of the CDR3 is 15 residues. V shed 3 bases and J shed 7 bases, with 17 bases lying between them. This CDR3 is CASSAPEWGVNEQFF. The DNA for the CDR3 is TGTGCCAGCAGCGCCCCCGAGTGGGGCGTGAATGAGCAGTTCTTC.

The chain recombines TRBV19 with TRBJ2-3, with TRBD1 matching over 7 bases. The CDR3 covers 13 residues. Trimming cost V 4 bases and J 4 bases; bases outside gene matches: 2. Germline values: CDR1 LNHDA, CDR2 SQIVND (reference sequence). Here the CDR3 reads CASSKGTADTQYF. The CDR3 nucleotides are TGTGCCAGTAGTAAGGGGACAGCAGATACGCAGTATTTT.

V is TRBV10-3 and J is TRBJ2-4; D unresolved. This CDR3 spans 13 amino acids. The V gene lost 0 bases and the J gene lost 8 bases, with 8 bases spanning the gap. The germline CDR1 and CDR2 sequences are ENHRY and SYGVKD. The chain's CDR3 is CAISESPRDIQYF. The CDR3, as DNA: TGTGCCATCAGTGAGTCCCCCCGGGACATTCAGTACTTC.

The CDR3 nucleotides are TGTGCCAGCTCACCGCTTGGAGGCTCCTACAATGAGCAGTTCTTC. Translation gives CASSPLGGSYNEQFF. The gene calls are TRBV18 and TRBJ2-1, with D possibly being TRBD2 (5 bases). The V end lost 3 bases, the J end lost 0 bases, and 9 bases lay between the germline ends. The CDR3 loop spans 15 amino acids. Looked up from germline, CDR1 is KGHSH and CDR2 is LQKENI.

V gene TRBV19 combines with J gene TRBJ1-2; 7 bases align to TRBD1. The V gene end was trimmed by 5 bases and the J gene end by 4 bases; junction bases not matched to a gene: 10. Germline CDR1 and CDR2: LNHDA and SQIVND (reference sequence). There are 15 residues in the CDR3. The CDR3 DNA reads TGTGCCAGTAGTTCCCGACAGGGCGGGATCTATGGCTACACCTTC. Its translation is CASSSRQGGIYGYTF.

This chain joins TRBV5-4 and TRBJ1-2; D is possibly TRBD1 (5 bases). The germline V and J ends were trimmed by 1 base and 4 bases, with 11 bases remaining between them. Germline values: CDR1 SGHNT, CDR2 YYREEE (reference sequence). The CDR3 has 14 amino acids. For the CDR3, the DNA is TGTGCCAGCAGCTTGTCGTCGGGGGGCTATGGCTACACCTTC. Translation gives CASSLSSGGYGYTF.

J is TRBJ2-7 and V is TRBV5-4, with TRBD2 identical over 14 bases. The germline V gene has CDR1 SGHNT and CDR2 YYREEE (reference sequence). The V and J ends lost 4 bases and 5 bases, in that order; junction bases with no gene match: 8. The CDR3 has 16 amino acids. CDR3 in amino acids: CASSPRTSGGFNEQYF. CDR3 nucleotides: TGTGCCAGCAGCCCGCGGACTAGCGGGGGGTTCAACGAGCAGTACTTC.

The J gene is TRBJ1-1, the V gene TRBV6-1; 7 nucleotides agree with TRBD1. The CDR3 contains 14 residues. In germline, CDR1 is MNHNS, CDR2 SASEGT. The V segment lost 6 bases and the J segment 6 bases; nucleotides outside the gene matches: 10. The CDR3 is CASSREGALSEAFF. The CDR3 nucleotides read TGTGCCAGCAGCCGGGAGGGGGCGCTTTCTGAAGCTTTCTTT.